This TCR beta chain was obtained from a study of T cell repertoires in ileal Crohn's disease. Study background: At surgery, about 38% of patients smoked, with median disease duration 7.9 years. Whole-study results and caveats: Compared with non-smokers, active smokers at surgery showed more clonal expansions.

Libraries were prepared by immunoSEQ multiplex PCR; TCRdb keeps only in-frame clonotypes and omits some of them. This table has 12,000 to 15,000 clones, around 90% appearing once. Trimming at V came to 6 bases and at J to 7 bases, leaving 9 bases not matched to a gene. In germline, CDR1 is SGHDT, CDR2 YYEEEE. The length of the CDR3 is 14 residues. This clone was observed once. What it recognizes is unknown. The sequencing sample was made of ileal tissue. The V and J genes are TRBV5-6 and TRBJ2-2; 7 bases agree with TRBD2. This sequence originates from an adult with Crohn's disease. CDR3 sequence reads: CASIPRRGFGELFF. The CDR3 DNA is TGTGCCAGCATCCCGCGGCGGGGGTTCGGGGAGCTGTTTTTT.